These 15 T cell receptor beta chains originate from one sample sequenced in a study of blood T cells in healthy people across ages. PCR was performed a second time for 7 to 11 cycles using a sample-barcoded 5' primer and a J-beta primer mix. TCRdb re-called the 5' RACE reads through MiXCR, storing one row per CDR3 protein. The sample consists of about 640,000 distinct CDR3 sequences, 58% of them appearing once. Sequences were obtained from blood. The receptor source for this set is a man between 60 and 75 years old in good health.

This chain uses TRBV24-1 with TRBJ2-3; D unclear. The CDR3 contains 14 residues. Germline V gives CDR1 KGHDR, CDR2 SFDVKD. V was shortened by 3 bases and J by 2 bases, with 8 bases between the two germline ends. CDR3 sequence (DNA): TGTGCCACCAGTGATGGGAAGCCCACAGATACGCAGTATTTT. As protein: CATSDGKPTDTQYF.

The gene calls are TRBV11-2 and TRBJ2-2; D is ambiguous. CDR1 is SGHAT and CDR2 is FQNNGV in the germline V gene. CDR3 length equals 14 residues. The germline V and J ends were trimmed by 3 bases and 3 bases, with 8 bases remaining between them. This chain's CDR3 is CASSFLLHTGELFF. CDR3 sequence (DNA): TGTGCCAGCAGCTTCCTACTACACACCGGGGAGCTGTTTTTT. The whole variable domain, remainder taken from reference TRBV11-2 and TRBJ2-2, is EAGVAQSPRYKIIEKRQSVAFWCNPISGHATLYWYQQILGQGPKLLIQFQNNGVVDDSQLPKDRFSAERLKGVDSTLKIQPAKLEDSAVYLCASSFLLHTGELFFGEGSRLTVL.

The chain has TRBV29-1 and TRBJ2-1; the match to TRBD2 covers 14 bases. The germline V gene encodes CDR1 SQVTM and CDR2 ANQGSEA. Germline trimming cut 6 bases from V and 6 bases from J; bases unmatched to any gene: 13. This CDR3 comprises 17 residues. The CDR3 DNA reads as TGCAGCGTGGAGGAATCCGGGACTAGCGGGGGAACCAATGAGCAGTTCTTC. The encoded protein is CSVEESGTSGGTNEQFF.

The chain joins TRBV7-9 to TRBJ2-5; the D is unclear. The CDR3 sequence is 13 residues long. Germline-derived CDR1 and CDR2 are SEHNR and FQNEAQ (reference sequence). Trimming took 7 bases from V and 3 from J, leaving 12 bases between them. CDR3 bases: TGTGCCAGCACCGAAGGAAGGGAAGAGACCCAGTACTTC. This encodes CASTEGREETQYF.

The chain couples TRBV4-2 to TRBJ2-3; possible D gene TRBD2, 7 bases. CDR1 and CDR2 from the germline V gene are LGHNA and YNFKEQ. This CDR3 spans 16 amino acids. Trimming pared 6 bases from V and 5 bases from J, leaving 21 bases between. The chain's CDR3 is CASSLARGAGRDTQYF. Written as DNA, the CDR3 is TGTGCCAGCAGTCTAGCCCGGGGGGCCGGTCGAGATACGCAGTATTTT.

The rearrangement links TRBV20-1 to TRBJ2-5; D perhaps matches TRBD1 (7 bases). V was cut by 6 bases and J by 4 bases, with 18 bases left in between. Germline V lookup: CDR1 DFQATT, CDR2 SNEGSKA (reference sequence). The CDR3 consists of 14 residues. This CDR3 is CSALPRQGGETQYF. CDR3 nucleotide sequence: TGCAGTGCCCTCCCCCGACAGGGAGGAGAGACCCAGTACTTC.

The J gene is TRBJ1-2, the V gene TRBV10-3; D is ambiguous. V was clipped by 6 bases and J by 8 bases, with 16 bases between them. CDR1 is ENHRY, CDR2 SYGVKD, per germline. CDR3 length equals 13 residues. CDR3 nucleotides: TGTGCCATCAGGAATCCCGCTGGGTACGGCTACACCTTC. Translating it yields CAIRNPAGYGYTF.

This clonotype was seen once. This chain links TRBV4-2 with TRBJ2-5; D is tentatively TRBD1 or TRBD2 (6 bases each). TRBJ2-7 explains the end of the DNA better; the J call may be wrong. The CDR3 loop spans 16 amino acids. Germline loops: CDR1 LGHNA, CDR2 YNFKEQ. Written as DNA, the CDR3 is TGTGCCAGCACCATTGCTGGGGGCGCGGGGCTTACCGAGCAGTACTTC. Translated, it gives CASTIAGGAGLTEQYF.

V and J are TRBV3-1 and TRBJ2-7; 8 positions agree with TRBD1. There are 15 residues in the CDR3. Per germline, CDR1 LGHDT and CDR2 YNNKEL (reference sequence). Trimming cost V 2 bases and J 5 bases; bases outside gene matches: 8. CDR3 residues: CASSQSWAGGDEQYF. CDR3 nucleotide sequence: TGTGCCAGCAGCCAATCTTGGGCAGGGGGCGACGAGCAGTACTTC.

This clonotype showed up just a few times. The J gene is TRBJ2-1, the V gene TRBV11-2, with a tentative D call TRBD1 (6 bases). The CDR3 is made up of 11 amino acids. With 4 bases removed from V and 14 bases from J, the gap between germline ends came to 12 bases. Per germline, CDR1 SGHAT and CDR2 FQNNGV. CDR3: CASSSGAVEFF. The DNA for the CDR3 is TGTGCCAGCAGCTCAGGGGCGGTTGAGTTCTTC.

V gene TRBV20-1 combines with J gene TRBJ2-1, with 8 bases aligning to TRBD2. Germline loops: CDR1 DFQATT, CDR2 SNEGSKA (reference sequence). Germline trimming cut 0 bases from V and 0 bases from J; bases unmatched to any gene: 7. This CDR3 has 17 amino acids. CDR3 sequence (DNA): TGCAGTGCTAGAGATCGGGAGGGGGGGGGCTCCTACAATGAGCAGTTCTTC. It encodes CSARDREGGGSYNEQFF.

V is TRBV5-1 and J is TRBJ2-5; TRBD1 matches 9 bases. The CDR3 sequence is 15 residues long. Germline trimming cut 3 bases from V and 5 bases from J; bases unmatched to any gene: 8. CDR1 and CDR2 (germline): SGHRS, YFSETQ. This chain's CDR3 is CASSYQQGAMETQYF. CDR3 sequence (DNA): TGCGCCAGCAGCTACCAACAGGGGGCTATGGAGACCCAGTACTTC.

This clonotype occurred many times. The rearrangement links TRBV5-6 to TRBJ2-1; D is perhaps TRBD1 (6 bases). Germline lookup yields CDR1 SGHDT and CDR2 YYEEEE. The CDR3 loop spans 13 amino acids. Trimming removed 4 bases at V and 4 bases at J, with 9 bases between. CDR3 region: CASSPGEYNEQFF. The CDR3 bases are TGTGCCAGCAGCCCAGGGGAGTACAATGAGCAGTTCTTC.

This chain uses TRBV4-3 with TRBJ2-7; 10 bases align to TRBD1. With the DNA end fitting TRBJ2-4 better, the J assignment may be wrong. Per the germline V gene, CDR1 is LGHNA and CDR2 is YSLEER. The CDR3 spans 18 residues. DNA of the CDR3: TGCGCCAGCAGCCAAGACCCTTCGACAGGGGGCGTGAGAAACATTCAGTACTTC. Translating gives CASSQDPSTGGVRNIQYF.

This clonotype was seen a handful of times. This sequence joins TRBV29-1 and TRBJ1-5; 8 bases are shared with TRBD1. The CDR3 contains 14 residues. Trimming cost V 7 bases and J 3 bases; bases outside gene matches: 8. In germline, CDR1 is SQVTM, CDR2 ANQGSEA. In DNA, the CDR3 is TGCAGCGCCACGACAGGGGACTACAATCAGCCCCAGCATTTT. Amino acids: CSATTGDYNQPQHF.